The text below deals with one T cell receptor beta chain. TCRdb's table, derived via immunoSEQ multiplex PCR, lists solely in-frame clones and lacks some. The sample lists some 300,000 clones; around nine tenths were seen once. The data belong to a study of blood T cell repertoires in COVID-19. Study overall: Sources were T cells, B-cell-depleted T cells, or PBMCs; the material itself was cDNA or gDNA.

The germline CDR1 and CDR2 sequences are LNHDA and SQIVND (reference sequence). Losses at the gene ends were 7 bases for V and 0 bases for J; bases not matched to a gene: 5. The CDR3 length is 15 residues. V gene TRBV19 combines with J gene TRBJ1-3; 8 bases are a match to TRBD1. The sequenced sample was PBMCs or T cells enriched from blood (not recorded which). This sequence was found in a woman aged 45-65 years who had been exposed to COVID-19. The CDR3 spells CASIGTGGSGNTIYF. CDR3 coding DNA: TGTGCCAGTATAGGGACAGGCGGCTCTGGAAACACCATATATTTT.